These 5 T cell receptor beta chains came from one sample sequenced in a study of T cell changes during pregnancy in multiple sclerosis. The protocol was immunoSEQ multiplex PCR, while the TCRdb copy is restricted to in-frame clones and leaves out a portion. The table lists about 27,000 clones, almost 90% of them singletons. The sequencing used CD8+ T cells from peripheral blood mononuclear cells, collected in the second trimester of pregnancy. Receptors originate from a female donor with multiple sclerosis, enrolled in a pregnancy study.

The chain recombines TRBV4-1 with TRBJ1-2; a weak D match, TRBD1 (5 bases). Trimming took off 1 base at V and 5 bases at J, with 8 bases between the two ends. This CDR3 is 13 amino acids long. CDR1 is MGHRA and CDR2 is YSYEKL in the germline V gene. The CDR3 DNA is TGCGCCAGCAGCCAAGTTGACAGTTATGGCTACACCTTC. It specifies CASSQVDSYGYTF.

This clone was observed a single time. The J gene is TRBJ2-1, the V gene TRBV6-5, with a possible D match to TRBD2 (6 bases). V was pared by 0 bases and J by 10 bases, with 10 bases between. Germline V gene sequence: CDR1 MNHEY, CDR2 SVGAGI. The CDR3 sequence is 13 residues long. The CDR3 sequence: CASSYSEGREQFF. The DNA for the CDR3 is TGTGCCAGCAGTTACTCGGAGGGAAGGGAGCAGTTCTTC.

The chain recombines TRBV6-5 with TRBJ2-7; 8 bases line up with TRBD2. This CDR3 contains 15 residues. Germline trimming cut 2 bases from V and 1 base from J; bases unmatched to any gene: 4. Germline values: CDR1 MNHEY, CDR2 SVGAGI. The CDR3 nucleotides read TGTGCCAGCAGTTACCCAGCGGGGGAATCCTACGAGCAGTACTTC. This gives the protein CASSYPAGESYEQYF.

This chain links TRBV6-1 with TRBJ1-2; D is perhaps TRBD1 (6 bases). This CDR3 has 15 residues. Germline loops: CDR1 MNHNS, CDR2 SASEGT. V lost 0 bases, J lost 2 bases, and 10 bases lay in between. The CDR3 is CASSEARRGNYGYTF. CDR3 DNA: TGTGCCAGCAGTGAAGCCCGCAGGGGCAACTATGGCTACACCTTC.

This clone occurred once. The rearrangement links TRBV19 to TRBJ1-5, with a tentative D call TRBD1 (5 bases). This CDR3 has 13 residues. The germline CDR1 and CDR2 sequences are LNHDA and SQIVND (reference sequence). Between the trimmed V and J ends, which lost 8 bases and 3 bases, there was a span of 11 bases. CDR3 amino acids: CASGTWTNQPQHF. The CDR3 DNA follows: TGTGCCAGTGGGACTTGGACCAATCAGCCCCAGCATTTT.